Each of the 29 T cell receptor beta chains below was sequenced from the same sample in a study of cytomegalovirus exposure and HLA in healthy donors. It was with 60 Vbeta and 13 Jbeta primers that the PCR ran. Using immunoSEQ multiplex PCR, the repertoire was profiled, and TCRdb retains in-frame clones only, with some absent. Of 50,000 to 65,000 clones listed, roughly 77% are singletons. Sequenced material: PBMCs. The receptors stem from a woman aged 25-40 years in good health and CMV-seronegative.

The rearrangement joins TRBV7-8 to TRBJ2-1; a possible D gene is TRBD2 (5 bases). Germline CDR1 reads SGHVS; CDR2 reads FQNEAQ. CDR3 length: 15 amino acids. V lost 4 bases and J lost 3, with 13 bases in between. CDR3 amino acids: CASSSPSTIYNEQFF. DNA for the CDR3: TGTGCCAGCAGCTCGCCTTCGACTATCTACAATGAGCAGTTCTTC.

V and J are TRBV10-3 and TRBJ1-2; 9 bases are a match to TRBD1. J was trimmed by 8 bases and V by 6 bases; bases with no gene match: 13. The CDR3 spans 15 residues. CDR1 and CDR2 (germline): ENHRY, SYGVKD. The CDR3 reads CAIRPGTGYEGGYTF. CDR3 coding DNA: TGTGCCATCAGACCTGGGACAGGGTATGAAGGAGGCTACACCTTC.

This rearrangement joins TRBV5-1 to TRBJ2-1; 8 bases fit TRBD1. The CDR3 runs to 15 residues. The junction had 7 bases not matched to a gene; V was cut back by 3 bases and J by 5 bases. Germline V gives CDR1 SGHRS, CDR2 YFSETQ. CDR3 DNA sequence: TGCGCCAGCAGCTCCCCGGGACAGGTCAACAATGAGCAGTTCTTC. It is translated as CASSSPGQVNNEQFF.

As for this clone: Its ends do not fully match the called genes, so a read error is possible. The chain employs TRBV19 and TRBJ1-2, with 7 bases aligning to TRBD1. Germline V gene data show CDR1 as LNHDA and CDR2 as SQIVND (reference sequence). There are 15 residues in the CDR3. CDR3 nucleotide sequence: TGTGCCAGTAGTATCTACAGGGGATCTAACTATGGCTACCCCTTC. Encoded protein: CASSIYRGSNYGYPF.

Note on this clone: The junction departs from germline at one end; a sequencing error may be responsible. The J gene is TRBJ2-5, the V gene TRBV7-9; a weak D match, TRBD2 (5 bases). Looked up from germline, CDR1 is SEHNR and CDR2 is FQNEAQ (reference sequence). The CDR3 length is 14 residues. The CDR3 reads CSSSSLALQETQYF. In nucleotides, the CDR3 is TGTTCCAGCAGCTCCCTAGCTCTCCAAGAGACCCAGTACTTC.

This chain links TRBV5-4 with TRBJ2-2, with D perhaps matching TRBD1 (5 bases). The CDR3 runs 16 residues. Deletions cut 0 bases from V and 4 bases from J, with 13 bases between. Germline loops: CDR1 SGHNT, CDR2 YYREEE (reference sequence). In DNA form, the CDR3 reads TGTGCCAGCAGCTTGGGATCAGGGAAGGTCACCGGGGAGCTGTTTTTT. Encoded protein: CASSLGSGKVTGELFF.

This CDR3 reads CASSPKGQGIGYTF. The CDR3 DNA follows: TGTGCCAGCAGCCCCAAGGGACAGGGCATCGGCTACACCTTC. This chain links TRBV6-5 with TRBJ1-2, with 9 bases that match TRBD1. The V gene's germline CDR1 is MNHEY and CDR2 SVGAGI. CDR3 length: 14 amino acids. The J segment lost 8 bases and the V segment lost 6 bases, leaving 10 bases of the junction unmatched.

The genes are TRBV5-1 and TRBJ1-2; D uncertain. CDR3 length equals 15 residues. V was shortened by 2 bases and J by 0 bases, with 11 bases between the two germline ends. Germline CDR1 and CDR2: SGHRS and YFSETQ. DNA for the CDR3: TGCGCCAGCAGCTTAAACCTCGGTCCTAACTATGGCTACACCTTC. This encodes CASSLNLGPNYGYTF.

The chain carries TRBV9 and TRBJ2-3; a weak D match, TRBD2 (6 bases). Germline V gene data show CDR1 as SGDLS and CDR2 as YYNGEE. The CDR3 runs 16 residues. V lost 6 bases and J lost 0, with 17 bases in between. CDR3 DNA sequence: TGTGCCAGCAACCACAACCGGGACTTAAGCACAGATACGCAGTATTTT. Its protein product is CASNHNRDLSTDTQYF.

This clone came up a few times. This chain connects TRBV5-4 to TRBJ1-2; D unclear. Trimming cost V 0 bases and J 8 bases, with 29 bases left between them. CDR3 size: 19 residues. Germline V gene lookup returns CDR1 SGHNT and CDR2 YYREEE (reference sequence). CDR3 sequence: CASSLVRVEVLAPSGGYTF. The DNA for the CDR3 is TGTGCCAGCAGCTTGGTTCGGGTTGAAGTTCTCGCCCCATCGGGAGGCTACACCTTC.

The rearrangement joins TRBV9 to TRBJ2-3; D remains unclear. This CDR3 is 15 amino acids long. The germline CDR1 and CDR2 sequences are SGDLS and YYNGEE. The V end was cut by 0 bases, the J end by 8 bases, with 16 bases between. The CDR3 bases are TGTGCCAGCAGCGTAGTCACTACCTGGGTGGGTACGCAGTATTTT. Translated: CASSVVTTWVGTQYF.

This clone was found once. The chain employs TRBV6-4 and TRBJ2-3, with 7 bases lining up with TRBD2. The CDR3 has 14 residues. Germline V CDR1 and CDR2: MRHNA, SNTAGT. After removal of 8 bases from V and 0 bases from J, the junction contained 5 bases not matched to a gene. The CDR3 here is CASGAGASTDTQYF. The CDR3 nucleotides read TGTGCCAGCGGGGCGGGAGCTAGCACAGATACGCAGTATTTT.

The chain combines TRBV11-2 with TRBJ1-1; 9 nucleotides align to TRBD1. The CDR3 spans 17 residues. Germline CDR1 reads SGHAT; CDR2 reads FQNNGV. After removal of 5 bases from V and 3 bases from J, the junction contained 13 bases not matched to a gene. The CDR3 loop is CASSPKQGAREDTEAFF. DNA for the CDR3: TGTGCCAGCAGCCCGAAACAGGGGGCAAGGGAGGACACTGAAGCTTTCTTT.

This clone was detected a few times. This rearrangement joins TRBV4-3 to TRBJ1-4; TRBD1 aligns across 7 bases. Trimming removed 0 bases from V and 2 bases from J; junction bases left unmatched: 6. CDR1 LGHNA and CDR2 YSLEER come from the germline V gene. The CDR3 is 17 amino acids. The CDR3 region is CASSQDWRGQTNEKLFF. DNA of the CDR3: TGCGCCAGCAGCCAAGATTGGAGGGGGCAGACTAATGAAAAACTGTTTTTT.

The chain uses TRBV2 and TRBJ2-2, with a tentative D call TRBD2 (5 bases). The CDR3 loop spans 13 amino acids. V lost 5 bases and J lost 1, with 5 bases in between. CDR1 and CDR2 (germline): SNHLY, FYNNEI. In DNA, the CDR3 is TGTGCCAGCAGTAGCGGGAACACCGGGGAGCTGTTTTTT. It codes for CASSSGNTGELFF.

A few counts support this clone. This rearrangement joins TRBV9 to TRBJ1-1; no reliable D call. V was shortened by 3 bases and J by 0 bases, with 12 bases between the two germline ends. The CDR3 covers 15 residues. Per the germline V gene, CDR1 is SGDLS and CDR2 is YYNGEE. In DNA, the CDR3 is TGTGCCAGCAGCGCCCGGACTGATATGAACACTGAAGCTTTCTTT. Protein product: CASSARTDMNTEAFF.

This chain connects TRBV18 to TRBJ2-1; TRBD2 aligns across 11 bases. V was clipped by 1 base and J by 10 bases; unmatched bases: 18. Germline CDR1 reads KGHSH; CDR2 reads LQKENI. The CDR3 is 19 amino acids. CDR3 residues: CASSPLLSRSGRAAGEQFF. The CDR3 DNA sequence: TGTGCCAGCTCACCACTCCTCTCGCGTAGCGGGAGGGCCGCCGGGGAGCAGTTCTTC.

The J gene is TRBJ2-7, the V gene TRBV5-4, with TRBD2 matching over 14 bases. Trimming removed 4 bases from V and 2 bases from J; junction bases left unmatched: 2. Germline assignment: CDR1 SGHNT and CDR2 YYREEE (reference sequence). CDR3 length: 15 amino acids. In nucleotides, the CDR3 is TGTGCCAGCAGCGCGGGACTAGCGGGAGCCTACGAGCAGTACTTC. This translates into CASSAGLAGAYEQYF.

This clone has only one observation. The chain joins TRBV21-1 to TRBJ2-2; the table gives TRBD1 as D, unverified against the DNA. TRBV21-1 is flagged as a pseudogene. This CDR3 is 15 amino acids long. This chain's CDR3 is CASRPDRENTGELFF. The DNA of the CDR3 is TGTGCCAGCAGGCCGGACAGGGAAAACACCGGGGAGCTGTTTTTT.

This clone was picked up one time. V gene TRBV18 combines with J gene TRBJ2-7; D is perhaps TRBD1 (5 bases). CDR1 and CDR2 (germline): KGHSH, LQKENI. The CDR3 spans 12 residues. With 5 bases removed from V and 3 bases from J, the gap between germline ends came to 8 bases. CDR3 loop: CASSSTDYEQYF. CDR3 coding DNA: TGTGCCAGCTCATCGACAGACTACGAGCAGTACTTC.

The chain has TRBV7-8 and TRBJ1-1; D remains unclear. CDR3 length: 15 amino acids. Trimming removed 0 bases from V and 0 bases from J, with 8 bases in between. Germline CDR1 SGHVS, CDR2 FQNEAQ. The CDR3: CASSLAVQMNTEAFF. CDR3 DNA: TGTGCCAGCAGCTTAGCGGTGCAGATGAACACTGAAGCTTTCTTT. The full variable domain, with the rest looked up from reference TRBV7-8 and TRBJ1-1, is GAGVSQSPRYKVAKRGQDVALRCDPISGHVSLFWYQQALGQGPEFLTYFQNEAQLDKSGLPSDRFFAERPEGSVSTLKIQRTQQEDSAVYLCASSLAVQMNTEAFFGQGTRLTVV.

CDR3 coding DNA: TGTGCCAGCAGCCAAGAGTTCAGGGTGCGCGAGCAGTACTTC. Its translation: CASSQEFRVREQYF. The chain has TRBV14 and TRBJ2-7; TRBD1 might be the D (5 bases). V was clipped by 0 bases and J by 6 bases, with 12 bases between them. From germline, CDR1 is SGHDN and CDR2 FVKESK. The CDR3 consists of 14 residues.

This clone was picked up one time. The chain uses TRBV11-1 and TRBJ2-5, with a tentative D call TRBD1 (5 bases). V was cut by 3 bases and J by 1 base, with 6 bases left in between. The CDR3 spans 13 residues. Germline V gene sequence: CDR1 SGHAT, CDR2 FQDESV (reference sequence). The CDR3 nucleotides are TGTGCCAGCAGCTTCGACAGCCAAGAGACCCAGTACTTC. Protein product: CASSFDSQETQYF.

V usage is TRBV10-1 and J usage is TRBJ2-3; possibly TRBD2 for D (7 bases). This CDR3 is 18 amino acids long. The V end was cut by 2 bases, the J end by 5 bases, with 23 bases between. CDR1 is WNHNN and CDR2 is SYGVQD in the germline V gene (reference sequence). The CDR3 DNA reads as TGCGCCAGCAGTGAGATGCGGGGGCGGACTGACAAAGAAGATACGCAGTATTTT. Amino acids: CASSEMRGRTDKEDTQYF.

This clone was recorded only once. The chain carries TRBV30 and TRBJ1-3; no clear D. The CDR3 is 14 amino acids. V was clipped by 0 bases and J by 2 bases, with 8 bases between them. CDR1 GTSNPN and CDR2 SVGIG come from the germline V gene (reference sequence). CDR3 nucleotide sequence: TGTGCCTGGAGTGTGGGAGGAGCTGGAAACACCATATATTTT. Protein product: CAWSVGGAGNTIYF. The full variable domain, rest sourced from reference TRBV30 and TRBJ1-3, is SQTIHQWPATLVQPVGSPLSLECTVEGTSNPNLYWYRQAAGRGLQLLFYSVGIGQISSEVPQNLSASRPQDRQFILSSKKLLLSDSGFYLCAWSVGGAGNTIYFGEGSWLTVV.

In nucleotides, the CDR3 is TGTGCCAGCAGTTTATTACGACAGACCTCCTACGAGCAGTACTTC. It translates to CASSLLRQTSYEQYF. V is TRBV27 and J is TRBJ2-7; possible D gene TRBD1, 5 bases. Germline V lookup: CDR1 MNHEY, CDR2 SMNVEV (reference sequence). Trimming left V 1 base short and J 0 bases short, with 10 bases between. The CDR3 covers 15 residues.

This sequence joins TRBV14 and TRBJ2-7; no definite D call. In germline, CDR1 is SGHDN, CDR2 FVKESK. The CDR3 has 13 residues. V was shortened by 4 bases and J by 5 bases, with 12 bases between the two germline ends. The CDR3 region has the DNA TGTGCCAGCAGCCTTAGCCCCTCTGACGAGCAGTACTTC. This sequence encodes CASSLSPSDEQYF. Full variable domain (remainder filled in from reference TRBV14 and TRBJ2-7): EAGVTQFPSHSVIEKGQTVTLRCDPISGHDNLYWYRRVMGKEIKFLLHFVKESKQDESGMPNNRFLAERTGGTYSTLKVQPAELEDSGVYFCASSLSPSDEQYFGPGTRLTVT.

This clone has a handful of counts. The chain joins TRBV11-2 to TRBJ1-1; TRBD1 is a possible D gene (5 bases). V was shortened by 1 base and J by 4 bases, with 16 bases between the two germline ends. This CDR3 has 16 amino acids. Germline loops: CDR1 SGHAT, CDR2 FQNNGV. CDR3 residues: CASSLGWLGQGTEAFF. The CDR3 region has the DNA TGTGCCAGCAGCTTAGGCTGGCTCGGGCAGGGCACTGAAGCTTTCTTT.

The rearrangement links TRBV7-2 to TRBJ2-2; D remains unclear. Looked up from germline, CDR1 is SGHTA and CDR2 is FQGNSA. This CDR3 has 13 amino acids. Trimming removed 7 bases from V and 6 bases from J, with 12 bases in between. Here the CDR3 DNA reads TGTGCCAGCAACACAATTCGGGCCGGGGAGCTGTTTTTT. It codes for CASNTIRAGELFF.